This T cell receptor (beta chain) was observed in a study of shared clonotypes between healthy human individuals. Turning to the study itself: In total, the donors were a couple of women and a few men aged 18 to 49.

TCRdb's table, derived via immunoSEQ multiplex PCR, lists solely in-frame clones and lacks some. The sample records 85,000 to 100,000 clones, about two thirds being singletons. Study-wide points: Around 5.4% of naive CD4 clonotypes were common to a few donors. Sharing of clonotypes among donors was expected to vary with sequencing depth.

This clone was seen a handful of times. Its antigen is not identified. The sample taken for sequencing was memory CD8+ T cells sorted from blood. Subset defined: CD45RO+ cells pooled with CCR7-negative TemRA cells. This sequence originates from a man aged 25 to 40 in good health.

The CDR3 loop reads CASSPNSGGKNNEQFF. The CDR3 nucleotides are TGTGCCAGCAGCCCGAACTCTGGGGGAAAAAACAATGAGCAGTTCTTC. This sequence joins TRBV9 and TRBJ2-1, with D perhaps being TRBD1 or TRBD2 (5 bases each). The CDR3 contains 16 residues. V was cut by 4 bases and J by 5 bases, with 19 bases left in between. Germline V CDR1 and CDR2: SGDLS, YYNGEE.